This T cell receptor beta chain was retrieved from a study of T cell repertoires in cytomegalovirus infection. Details on this clonotype: Its specificity is unknown.

CDR3 size: 18 residues. Germline CDR1 and CDR2: SGHTA and FQGNSA. V shed 3 bases, J shed 6 bases, and the junction held 11 bases outside the gene matches. TCRdb re-derived calls from the reads in MiXCR, one entry per CDR3 protein. The data contain approximately 770,000 distinct CDR3 sequences, 25% to 35% of them singletons. This TCR came from a human donor in good health (CMV status not recorded). Some clones in this sample may be carry-over from other donors' samples. The rearrangement links TRBV7-2 to TRBJ2-7; 16 nucleotides match TRBD2. Here the sequenced sample was cultured CD8+ T cells from PBMCs, taken from culture after CMV antigen stimulation. The CDR3 loop is CASSFLRGTSGGAGEQYV. The DNA for the CDR3 is TGTGCCAGCAGCTTCTTGCGGGGGACTAGCGGGGGGGCCGGCGAGCAGTACGTC.